Only a few counts were recorded for the clone carrying this T cell receptor (beta chain). Its antigen is not identified. This table comes from immunoSEQ multiplex PCR, and its TCRdb copy is limited to in-frame clones, with some not included. The data hold around 1,900 clones, with more than 75% observed a single time. This entry is derived from a study of chemoradiotherapy in HPV16-positive cancers. Findings of the study overall: Candidate HPV-specific clones and E7-related TCR motifs grew in tumor during treatment. The functional HPV-specific definition rests on just a couple of HPV16-positive patients. Better recurrence-free survival went with HPV-responsive T-cell expansion in HPV16-positive patients.

Over chemoradiotherapy, repertoires were sampled more than once. This clonotype originated in a human donor with HPV-associated anogenital cancer. The sample consisted of tumor tissue, taken from a patient who underwent chemoradiotherapy.

CDR3 in DNA: TGTGCCAGCAGCTTAAACCTCGGGACAGGGGAAGAGACCCAGTACTTC. Its protein is CASSLNLGTGEETQYF. The chain is built from TRBV7-3 and TRBJ2-5; TRBD1 aligns across 10 bases. After removal of 1 base from V and 3 bases from J, the junction contained 5 bases not matched to a gene. CDR3 size: 16 residues. Germline V gives CDR1 SGHTA, CDR2 FQGTGA. The full variable domain, rest sourced from reference TRBV7-3 and TRBJ2-5, is GAGVSQTPSNKVTEKGKYVELRCDPISGHTALYWYRQSLGQGPEFLIYFQGTGAADDSGLPNDRFFAVRPEGSVSTLKIQRTERGDSAVYLCASSLNLGTGEETQYFGPGTRLLVL.